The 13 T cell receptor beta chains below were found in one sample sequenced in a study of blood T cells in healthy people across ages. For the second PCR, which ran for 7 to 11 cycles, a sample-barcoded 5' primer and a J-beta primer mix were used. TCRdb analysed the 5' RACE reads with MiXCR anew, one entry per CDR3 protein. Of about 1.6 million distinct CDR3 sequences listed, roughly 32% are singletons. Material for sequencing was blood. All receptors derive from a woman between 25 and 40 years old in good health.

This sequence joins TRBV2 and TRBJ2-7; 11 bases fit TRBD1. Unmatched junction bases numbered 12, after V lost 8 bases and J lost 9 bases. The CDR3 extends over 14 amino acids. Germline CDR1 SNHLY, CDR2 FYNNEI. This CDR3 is CASSGTGGKNRQYF. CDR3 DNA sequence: TGTGCCAGCTCGGGGACAGGGGGAAAGAACCGGCAGTACTTC.

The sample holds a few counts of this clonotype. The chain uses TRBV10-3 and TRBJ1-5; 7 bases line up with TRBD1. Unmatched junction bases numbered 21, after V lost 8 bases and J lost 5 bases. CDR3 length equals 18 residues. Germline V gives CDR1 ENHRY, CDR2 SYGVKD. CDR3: CAILSGGTALQLHQPQHF. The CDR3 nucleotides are TGTGCCATCTTAAGTGGGGGGACAGCTTTACAATTGCATCAGCCCCAGCATTTT.

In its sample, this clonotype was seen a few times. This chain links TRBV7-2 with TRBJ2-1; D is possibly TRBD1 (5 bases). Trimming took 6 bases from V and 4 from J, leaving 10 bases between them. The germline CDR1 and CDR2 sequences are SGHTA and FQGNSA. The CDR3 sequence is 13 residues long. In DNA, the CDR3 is TGTGCCAGCAGGCAGGGCTGGTACAATGAGCAGTTCTTC. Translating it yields CASRQGWYNEQFF.

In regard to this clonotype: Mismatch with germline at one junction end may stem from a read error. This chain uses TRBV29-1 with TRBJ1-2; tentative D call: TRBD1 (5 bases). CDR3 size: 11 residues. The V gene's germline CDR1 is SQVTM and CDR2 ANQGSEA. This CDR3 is CGVAGTYGYTF. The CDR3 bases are TGCGGCGTGGCAGGGACCTATGGCTACACCTTC.

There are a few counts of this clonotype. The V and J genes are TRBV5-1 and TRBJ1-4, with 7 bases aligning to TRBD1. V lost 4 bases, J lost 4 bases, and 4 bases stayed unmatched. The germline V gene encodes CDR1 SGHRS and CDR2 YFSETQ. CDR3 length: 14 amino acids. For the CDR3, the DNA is TGCGCCAGCAGCAACCAGGGGGATAATGAAAAACTGTTTTTT. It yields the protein CASSNQGDNEKLFF.

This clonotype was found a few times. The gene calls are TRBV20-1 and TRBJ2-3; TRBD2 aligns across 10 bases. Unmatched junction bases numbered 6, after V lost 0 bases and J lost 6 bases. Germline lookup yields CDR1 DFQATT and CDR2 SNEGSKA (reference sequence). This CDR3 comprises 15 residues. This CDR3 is CSARELAGNTDTQYF. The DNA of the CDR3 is TGCAGTGCTAGAGAACTAGCGGGAAACACCGATACGCAGTATTTT.

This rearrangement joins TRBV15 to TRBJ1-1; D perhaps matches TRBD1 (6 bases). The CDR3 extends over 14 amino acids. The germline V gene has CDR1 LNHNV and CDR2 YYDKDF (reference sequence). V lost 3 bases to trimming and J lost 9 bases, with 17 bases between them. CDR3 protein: CATSSPGTLRKAFF. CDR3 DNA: TGTGCCACCAGCAGCCCCGGGACACTACGTAAAGCTTTCTTT.

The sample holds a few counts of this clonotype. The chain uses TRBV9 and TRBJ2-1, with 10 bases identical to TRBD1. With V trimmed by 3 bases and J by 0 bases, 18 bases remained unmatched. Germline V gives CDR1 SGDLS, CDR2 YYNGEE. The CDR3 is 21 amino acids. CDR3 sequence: CASSALFSEGGQGTSYNEQFF. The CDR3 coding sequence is TGTGCCAGCAGCGCGCTATTCTCCGAAGGGGGACAGGGGACCTCCTACAATGAGCAGTTCTTC. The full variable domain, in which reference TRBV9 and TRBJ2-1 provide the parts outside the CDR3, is DSGVTQTPKHLITATGQRVTLRCSPRSGDLSVYWYQQSLDQGLQFLIQYYNGEERAKGNILERFSAQQFPDLHSELNLSSLELGDSALYFCASSALFSEGGQGTSYNEQFFGPGTRLTVL.

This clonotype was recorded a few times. The CDR3 nucleotides read TGTGCCAGCAGCTCACAACAAGGAAGTAATGAAAAACTGTTTTTT. Translation: CASSSQQGSNEKLFF. This chain links TRBV7-9 with TRBJ1-4, with D unresolved. This CDR3 is built from 15 residues. Germline V gene sequence: CDR1 SEHNR, CDR2 FQNEAQ (reference sequence). V dropped 4 bases and J dropped 4 bases, with 13 bases sitting between them.

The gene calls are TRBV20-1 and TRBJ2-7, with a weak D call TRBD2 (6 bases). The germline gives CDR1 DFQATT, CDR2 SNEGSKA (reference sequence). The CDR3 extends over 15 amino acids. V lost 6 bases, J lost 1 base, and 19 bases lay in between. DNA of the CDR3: TGCAGTGCCAAGTCTTGGGGGGTGACTTCCTACGAGCAGTACTTC. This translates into CSAKSWGVTSYEQYF.

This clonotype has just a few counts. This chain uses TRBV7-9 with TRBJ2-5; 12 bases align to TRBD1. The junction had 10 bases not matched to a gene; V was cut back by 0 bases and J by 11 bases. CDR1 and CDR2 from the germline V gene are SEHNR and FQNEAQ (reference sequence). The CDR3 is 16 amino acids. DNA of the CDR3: TGTGCCAGCAGCTTAGCGTACGGGACAGGGGGCCTTGAACAGTACTTC. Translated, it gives CASSLAYGTGGLEQYF.

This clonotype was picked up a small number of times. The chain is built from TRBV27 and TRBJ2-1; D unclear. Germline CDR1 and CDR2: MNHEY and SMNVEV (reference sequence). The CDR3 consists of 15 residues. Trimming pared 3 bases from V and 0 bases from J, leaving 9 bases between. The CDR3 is CASSLEHPSYNEQFF. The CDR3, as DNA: TGTGCCAGCAGTTTGGAGCACCCCTCCTACAATGAGCAGTTCTTC.

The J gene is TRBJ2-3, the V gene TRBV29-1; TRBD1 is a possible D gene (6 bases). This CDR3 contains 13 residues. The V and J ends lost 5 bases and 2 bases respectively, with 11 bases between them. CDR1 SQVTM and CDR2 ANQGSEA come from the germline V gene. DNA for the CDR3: TGCAGCGTTAAGGGACACTACACAGATACGCAGTATTTT. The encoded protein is CSVKGHYTDTQYF.